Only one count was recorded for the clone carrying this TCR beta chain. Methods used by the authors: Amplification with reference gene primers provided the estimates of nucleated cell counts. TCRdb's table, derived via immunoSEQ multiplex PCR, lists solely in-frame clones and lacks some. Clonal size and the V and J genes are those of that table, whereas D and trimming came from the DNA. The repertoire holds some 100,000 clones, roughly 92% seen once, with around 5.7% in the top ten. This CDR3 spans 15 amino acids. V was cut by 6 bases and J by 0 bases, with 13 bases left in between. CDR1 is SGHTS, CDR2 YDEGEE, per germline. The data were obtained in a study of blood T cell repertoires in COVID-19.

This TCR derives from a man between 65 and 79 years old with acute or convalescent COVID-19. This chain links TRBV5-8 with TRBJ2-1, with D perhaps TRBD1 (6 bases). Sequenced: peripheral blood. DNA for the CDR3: TGTGCCAGCATCAGGGGCAGGAGCTCCTACAATGAGCAGTTCTTC. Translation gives CASIRGRSSYNEQFF.